This T cell receptor (beta chain) was captured by sequencing in a study of T-cell reconstitution after alpha-beta-depleted transplantation in children (dated by TCRdb to between 2015 and 2016). Notes on the research overall: The study quantitatively tracked T-cell immune reconstitution after TCRalphabeta/CD19-depleted allogeneic hematopoietic cell transplantation in children using TCR repertoire profiling. Results and caveats for the whole study, not just this receptor: The frequencies of hyperexpanded clones fell over the following months, and after one year, T-cell counts and TCRbeta diversity were mostly attributed to newly produced T cells. The apparently early recovery of alphabetaT-cell counts about two months after transplant reportedly depended on only several hundred rapidly expanded clones that came from non-depleted graft cells. In some patients, the high TCRbeta diversity seen at day 60 was put down to recipient T cells and intrathymic progenitors that had survived conditioning.

Trimming accounts for 4 bases at V and 5 bases at J, while the number of junction bases matched to no gene is 18. Based on the germline V gene, the CDR1 and CDR2 sequences are ENHRY and SYGVKD. The cysteine opens and the phenylalanine closes a CDR3 of 19 amino acids. Only the CDR3 DNA is retained, 57 bases long and in frame from the first base. Library creation used PCR. The sequencer was an Illumina HiSeq 2500. To normalize quantification of the TCRbeta repertoire, the TCR libraries were built with molecular barcoding that relied on unique molecular identifiers. TCRdb handled the public reads itself, with Q25 trimming in fastp and clone calling in MiXCR, and kept productive beta chains. CDR3 protein sequences are deduplicated, and each keeps its most common genes and DNA. Across this sample there are tens of thousands of distinct CDR3 sequences, with 15% to 20% seen only once. The ten largest make up about half of the sample.

About this clonotype itself: No antigen is known for it. Base qualities were left out, and no much larger clone turns up one base away.

Explained via the paper, the treatment or condition label denotes: allogeneic hematopoietic cell transplantation with graft depleted of TCRalphabeta T cells and CD19 B cells. The transplant recipients were children given TCRalphabeta/CD19-depleted allogeneic hematopoietic cell grafts. The sample in question was PBMCs, mostly from graft donor cells, obtained 360 days after TCRalphabeta/CD19-depleted stem cell transplant. The sequence was collected from a male patient between 2 and 9 years old who had a stem cell transplant for acute lymphoblastic leukemia, so the T cells may come from the graft donor. The rearranged segments are TRBV10-3 and TRBJ2-7, with TRBD1 identical over 12 junction bases. The CDR3 protein is CAISVNPGQGANPIHEQYF. Here is the DNA: TGTGCCATCAGTGTAAATCCGGGACAGGGGGCGAATCCCATCCACGAGCAGTACTTC.